This T cell receptor beta chain was found in a study of cytomegalovirus exposure and HLA in healthy donors. Notes on this clone: The antigen is unknown.

The donors gave bone marrow, and they were healthy. The CDR3 extends over 13 amino acids. Germline lookup yields CDR1 MNHEY and CDR2 SVGAGI. V lost 5 bases and J lost 2, with 10 bases in between. PCR amplification relied on 60 Vbeta primers (plus 13 Jbeta primers). Original methodology: Per a later analysis, the number of unique TCR beta chains was approximately 80 million, of which 9 million to 14 million were shared. Here immunoSEQ multiplex PCR was the method, and the copy in TCRdb shows in-frame clones only, minus some. That table is the source of V, J and clone size, and D and trimming were worked out from the DNA. In the table there are some 180,000 clones, over 70% of which are singletons. General observations from the study: In a later analysis, a genetic analysis reported fewer productive-TCR N-insertions in an Asian-associated ancestry cluster than the cohort average. It was reported that TCR beta sequences correctly inferred the HLA-A and HLA-B alleles for most subjects.

This sequence joins TRBV6-5 and TRBJ2-7; the D is unclear. Sequencing was carried out using PBMCs. The receptor comes from a man in his forties in good health and CMV-seropositive. CDR3 coding DNA: TGTGCCAGCAGTCCCATTGGCACCTACGAGCAGTACTTC. Translation gives CASSPIGTYEQYF.